This T cell receptor beta chain was recovered during a study of blood T cell repertoires in COVID-19. Across the study: Acute-phase and convalescent COVID-19 samples originated in the United States, Italy and Spain. The cDNA or gDNA used as material had been derived from T cells, B-cell-depleted T cells, or PBMCs.

As handled by the study authors: From reference gene primer amplification, estimates of nucleated cell counts were derived. The repertoire was sequenced with immunoSEQ multiplex PCR; TCRdb's copy has only in-frame clones and lacks some. The D gene and trimming were derived from the DNA, and the V and J assignments and clone size from that table. Among around 80,000 clones, about three quarters were seen once, and the ten largest hold around 6%. CDR1 and CDR2 (germline): SGHTS, YDEGEE. The CDR3 extends over 17 amino acids. The junction had 8 bases not matched to a gene; V was cut back by 0 bases and J by 0 bases.

The sequence was collected from a man aged 50-59 years with active or convalescent COVID-19. The V and J genes are TRBV5-8 and TRBJ1-1, with 7 positions matching TRBD1. Sequencing was performed on peripheral blood. The CDR3 is CASSLALSGTVNTEAFF. CDR3 nucleotides: TGTGCCAGCAGCTTGGCTCTGTCCGGGACAGTGAACACTGAAGCTTTCTTT.